The 13 T cell receptor beta chains in this list originate from one sample, sequenced in a study of Ad26.COV2.S vaccination and SARS-CoV-2 variants. Clones were sequenced by immunoSEQ multiplex PCR, and TCRdb holds only the in-frame ones, with some missing. The table has about 350,000 clones, around 86% seen once. The treatment was: some 20 received Ad26.COV2.S at low or high dose, single or two shots; about 5 received placebo; per-sample allocation not given. Sampling took place 63 days after the first vaccine or placebo injection. The material was peripheral blood, obtained in a trial of Ad26.COV2.S vaccine versus placebo. All receptors derive from a person aged 18-65 years who received the Ad26.COV2.S COVID-19 vaccine or a placebo.

This clone was seen ten or more times. J is TRBJ2-3 and V is TRBV2; D may match TRBD1 or TRBD2 (5 bases each). This CDR3 region has 14 residues. The V and J ends lost 7 bases and 0 bases respectively, with 11 bases between them. In germline, CDR1 is SNHLY, CDR2 FYNNEI. CDR3 protein: CASIRGRSTDTQYF. The CDR3 DNA sequence: TGTGCCAGCATAAGGGGACGGAGCACAGATACGCAGTATTTT.

This clone has more than one count but fewer than ten. The chain combines TRBV6-5 with TRBJ1-5; tentative D call: TRBD1 (6 bases). V was trimmed by 9 bases and J by 5 bases, leaving 14 bases between them. CDR1 and CDR2 (germline): MNHEY, SVGAGI. The CDR3 spans 13 residues. The CDR3 DNA reads TGTGCCAGTACCACAGGGACCGATCAGCCCCAGCATTTT. Residues: CASTTGTDQPQHF.

The genes are TRBV7-9 and TRBJ1-5, with D unresolved. The CDR3 runs 14 residues. Trimming pared 1 base from V and 9 bases from J, leaving 13 bases between. Germline CDR1 reads SEHNR; CDR2 reads FQNEAQ (reference sequence). CDR3 protein: CASSLGSAATPQHF. CDR3 nucleotides: TGTGCCAGCAGCTTAGGTTCCGCGGCCACGCCCCAGCATTTT.

J is TRBJ1-1 and V is TRBV27; D possibly corresponds to TRBD1 (6 bases). Germline assignment: CDR1 MNHEY and CDR2 SMNVEV (reference sequence). The length of the CDR3 is 15 residues. V was shortened by 6 bases and J by 1 base, with 15 bases between the two germline ends. CDR3: CASRPLGGPNTEAFF. The CDR3 nucleotides are TGTGCCAGCAGACCGCTGGGGGGGCCGAACACTGAAGCTTTCTTT.

The chain's CDR3 is CAWSFTGGNSPLHF. The DNA for the CDR3 is TGTGCCTGGAGTTTCACAGGGGGCAATTCACCCCTCCACTTT. J is TRBJ1-6 and V is TRBV30, with TRBD1 matching over 9 bases. With 2 bases clipped from V and 7 bases from J, the junction kept 3 bases outside the gene matches. From germline, CDR1 is GTSNPN and CDR2 SVGIG (reference sequence). The CDR3 has 14 residues.

This chain joins TRBV3-1 (or the pseudogene TRBV3-2) and TRBJ2-2, with D possibly being TRBD1 or TRBD2 (5 bases each). This CDR3 is built from 20 residues. The V end was cut by 1 base, the J end by 1 base, with 22 bases between. Germline V gives CDR1 LGHDT, CDR2 YNNKEL (reference sequence). The CDR3 nucleotides read TGTGCCAGCAGCCAAGTTTCGATTCGTTCGGGACCCTTGAACACCGGGGAGCTGTTTTTT. This sequence encodes CASSQVSIRSGPLNTGELFF.

The CDR3 DNA follows: TGTGCTAGTGGTGAGACCGACCGGGACAGGGACAACCGTTACGAGCAGTACTTC. Protein product: CASGETDRDRDNRYEQYF. The chain recombines TRBV12-5 with TRBJ2-7, with 9 bases aligning to TRBD1. Trimming at V came to 5 bases and at J to 4 bases, leaving 18 bases not matched to a gene. This CDR3 has 18 residues. Germline CDR1 and CDR2: LGHNT and FRNRAP.

The V gene is TRBV7-9, the J gene TRBJ2-7, with D unresolved. This CDR3 comprises 15 residues. V shed 1 base and J shed 6 bases, with 16 bases lying between them. CDR1 and CDR2 (germline): SEHNR, FQNEAQ (reference sequence). The DNA of the CDR3 is TGTGCCAGCAGCTTAGGGCTAAGGACCAGTCCCGAGCAGTACTTC. It is translated as CASSLGLRTSPEQYF.

CDR3 sequence reads: CASSYYVKEGQPQHF. The CDR3 DNA is TGTGCCAGCAGTTACTACGTGAAAGAGGGGCAGCCCCAGCATTTT. The gene calls are TRBV6-5 and TRBJ1-5; TRBD1 is a possible D gene (5 bases). The CDR3 loop spans 15 amino acids. CDR1 is MNHEY, CDR2 SVGAGI, per germline. V was cut by 1 base and J by 7 bases, with 14 bases left in between.

The chain couples TRBV4-2 to TRBJ2-3; 14 bases align to TRBD2. Germline CDR1 is LGHNA and CDR2 is YNFKEQ. V dropped 2 bases and J dropped 5; count of bases not matched to a gene: 6. The CDR3 consists of 17 residues. DNA for the CDR3: TGTGCCAGCAGCCAATTGACTAGCGGGGGGGTGCGAGATACGCAGTATTTT. Residues: CASSQLTSGGVRDTQYF.

This clone was observed a handful of times. The chain combines TRBV5-1 with TRBJ2-3, with TRBD2 as a possible D gene (6 bases). Trimming pared 6 bases from V and 1 base from J, leaving 15 bases between. The CDR3 is 15 residues long. Germline V CDR1 and CDR2: SGHRS, YFSETQ. The CDR3 is CASTMEGSGTDTQYF. The CDR3 region has the DNA TGCGCCAGCACCATGGAGGGATCGGGCACAGATACGCAGTATTTT.

CDR3 in DNA: TGCGCCAGCAGCCAAGCGGTACAGCGGGAGCTGTTTTTT. Translated: CASSQAVQRELFF. The genes are TRBV4-3 and TRBJ2-2; D remains unclear. Trimming shortened V by 1 base and J by 9 bases, and 9 bases separated the two germline ends. The V gene's germline CDR1 is LGHNA and CDR2 YSLEER. CDR3 length equals 13 residues.

This chain joins TRBV7-9 and TRBJ2-7, with no clear D. Trimming stripped 2 bases from V and 0 bases from J, with 11 bases between. This CDR3 has 15 residues. CDR1 is SEHNR and CDR2 is FQNEAQ in the germline V gene (reference sequence). CDR3 sequence reads: CASSLFSGNSYEQYF. The CDR3 nucleotides are TGTGCCAGCAGCTTATTTAGTGGTAACTCCTACGAGCAGTACTTC.